The 10 T cell receptor beta chains below were found in one sample sequenced in a study of control samples from healthy donors and cancer patients. Method: immunoSEQ multiplex PCR; TCRdb's copy keeps in-frame clones and lacks some. The sample lists roughly 83,000 clones; approximately 78% were seen once. The sample was blood. The receptors were sampled from a woman aged 55 to 70 in good health.

This clone has a single count. The chain links TRBV27 to TRBJ2-2, with 9 bases that match TRBD1. Trimming at V came to 5 bases and at J to 7 bases, leaving 8 bases not matched to a gene. Looked up from germline, CDR1 is MNHEY and CDR2 is SMNVEV (reference sequence). The CDR3 totals 15 residues. CDR3 sequence reads: CASSPGTGWGGELFF. The CDR3 DNA follows: TGTGCCAGCAGTCCTGGGACAGGGTGGGGCGGGGAGCTGTTTTTT.

This chain joins TRBV28 and TRBJ1-5; D uncertain. V was cut by 8 bases and J by 10 bases, with 15 bases left in between. Germline CDR1 and CDR2: MDHEN and SYDVKM. This CDR3 has 12 residues. CDR3 DNA: TGTGCCAGCGTCGGGGTCCACTTTCCCCAGCATTTT. It specifies CASVGVHFPQHF.

Remarks on this clone: The junction departs from the called germline gene at one end, perhaps through a read error. The CDR3 is CATEGLADYNERFF. The CDR3 nucleotides are TGTGCCACTGAGGGACTAGCAGATTACAATGAGCGGTTCTTC. This chain joins TRBV6-5 and TRBJ2-1; 9 nucleotides line up with TRBD2. This CDR3 region has 14 residues. Germline V gives CDR1 MNHEY, CDR2 SVGAGI.

This clone was seen once. V and J are TRBV4-2 and TRBJ1-4; a possible D gene is TRBD1 (5 bases). The ends were cut back, 0 bases at V and 0 bases at J, with 14 bases in the middle. The CDR3 covers 18 residues. The germline gives CDR1 LGHNA, CDR2 YNFKEQ. CDR3 amino acids: CASSQEGPFRATNEKLFF. Written as DNA, the CDR3 is TGTGCCAGCAGCCAAGAGGGGCCTTTCCGAGCAACTAATGAAAAACTGTTTTTT.

V is TRBV10-3 and J is TRBJ2-2, with D perhaps being TRBD1 or TRBD2 (5 bases each). Germline V gene sequence: CDR1 ENHRY, CDR2 SYGVKD. The V gene lost 3 bases and the J gene lost 3 bases, with 17 bases spanning the gap. The CDR3 totals 17 residues. The CDR3 nucleotides read TGTGCCATCAGTGACCCCACCGTCCGAGGGGACACCGGGGAGCTGTTTTTT. Translated, it gives CAISDPTVRGDTGELFF.

This sequence joins TRBV10-3 and TRBJ1-5, with D unresolved. This CDR3 is 13 amino acids long. V dropped 4 bases and J dropped 6 bases, with 10 bases sitting between them. Germline CDR1 ENHRY, CDR2 SYGVKD. CDR3 residues: CAISGPGFQPQHF. Here the CDR3 DNA reads TGTGCCATCAGTGGGCCCGGGTTTCAGCCCCAGCATTTT.

The genes are TRBV7-2 and TRBJ1-6; D not resolved. The CDR3 has 14 amino acids. V gave up 1 base and J gave up 5 bases, with 6 bases separating them. Germline-derived CDR1 and CDR2 are SGHTA and FQGNSA. CDR3 nucleotides: TGTGCCAGCAGCTTAGTGAGGGATAATTCACCCCTCCACTTT. Translation: CASSLVRDNSPLHF.

The V call is TRBV9, the J call TRBJ2-2, with D tentatively TRBD1 (5 bases). Germline V gene lookup returns CDR1 SGDLS and CDR2 YYNGEE. CDR3 size: 16 residues. Trimming left V 2 bases short and J 5 bases short, with 16 bases between. The CDR3 DNA reads as TGTGCCAGCAGCGTTACTCCACAGGCCAGGACCGGGGAGCTGTTTTTT. This codes for CASSVTPQARTGELFF.

V usage is TRBV7-9 and J usage is TRBJ2-6; D is unclear. V was shortened by 1 base and J by 2 bases, with 3 bases between the two germline ends. The CDR3 is 14 residues long. CDR1 and CDR2 (germline): SEHNR, FQNEAQ (reference sequence). The CDR3 DNA reads TGTGCCAGCAGCTTAGACCCTGGGGCCAACGTCCTGACTTTC. Residues: CASSLDPGANVLTF.

The chain carries TRBV9 and TRBJ2-1; D may be TRBD1 (7 bases). The germline V gene encodes CDR1 SGDLS and CDR2 YYNGEE. The CDR3 runs 16 residues. V lost 4 bases to trimming and J lost 10 bases, with 24 bases between them. The CDR3 DNA reads as TGTGCCAGCAGCCCCCGAGGACAGGAGCTTCGGGGGGAGCAGTTCTTC. Translated: CASSPRGQELRGEQFF.